This TCR beta chain is from a study of shared T cell receptors in the human thymus. This table comes from immunoSEQ multiplex PCR, and its TCRdb copy is limited to in-frame clones, with some not included. Of hundreds of thousands of clones listed, around 87% are singletons. Germline V gives CDR1 SEHNR, CDR2 FQNEAQ (reference sequence). V lost 4 bases, J lost 0 bases, and 13 bases lay in between. The CDR3 covers 17 residues. This clone has a single count. These same records also appear under a second study, on human thymus T cells. That study reports: Healthy Finnish infants undergoing corrective surgery for congenital heart defects were the donors.

The genes are TRBV7-9 and TRBJ1-6; D is undetermined. The sequenced sample consisted of thymocytes. The clonotype comes from a boy younger than two with a congenital heart defect. DNA of the CDR3: TGTGCCAGCAGCTCCACCCACCCGAGCTCCTATAATTCACCCCTCCACTTT. Translated: CASSSTHPSSYNSPLHF.